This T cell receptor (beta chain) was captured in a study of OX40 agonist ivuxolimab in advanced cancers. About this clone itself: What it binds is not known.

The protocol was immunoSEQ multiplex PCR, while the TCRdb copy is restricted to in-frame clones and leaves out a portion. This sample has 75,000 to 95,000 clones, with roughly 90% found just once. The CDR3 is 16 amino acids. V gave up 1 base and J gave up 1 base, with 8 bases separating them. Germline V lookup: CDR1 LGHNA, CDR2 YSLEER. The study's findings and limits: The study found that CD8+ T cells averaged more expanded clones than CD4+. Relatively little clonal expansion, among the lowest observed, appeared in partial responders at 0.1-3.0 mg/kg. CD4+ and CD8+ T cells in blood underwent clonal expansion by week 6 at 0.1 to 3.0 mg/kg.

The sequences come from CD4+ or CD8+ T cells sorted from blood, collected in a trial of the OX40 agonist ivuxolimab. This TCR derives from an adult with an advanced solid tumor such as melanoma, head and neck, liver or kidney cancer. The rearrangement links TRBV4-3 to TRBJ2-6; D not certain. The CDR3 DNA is TGCGCCAGCAGCCAAGTCTTAGGATCTGGGGCCAACGTCCTGACTTTC. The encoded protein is CASSQVLGSGANVLTF.